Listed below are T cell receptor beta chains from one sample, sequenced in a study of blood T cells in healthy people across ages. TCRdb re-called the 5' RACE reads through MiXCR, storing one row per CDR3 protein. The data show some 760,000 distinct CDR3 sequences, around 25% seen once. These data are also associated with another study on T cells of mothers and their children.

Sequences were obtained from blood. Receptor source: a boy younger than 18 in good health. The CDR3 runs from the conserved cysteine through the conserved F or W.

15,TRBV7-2,CASSEGGPKTYEQYF
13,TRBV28,CASSPVGAGKQFF
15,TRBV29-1,CSSYDSLELNYGYTF
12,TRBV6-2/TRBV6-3,CASSFVQETQYF
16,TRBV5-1,CASSLAPGSGTDTQYF
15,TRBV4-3,CASSRTGFVDNEQFF
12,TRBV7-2,CASSLVGNTQYF
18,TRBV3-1,CASSQDSRSGGRQETQYF
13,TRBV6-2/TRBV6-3,CASRGRVEYEQYF
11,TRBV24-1,CATSDGFEQYF
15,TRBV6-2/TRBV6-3,CAAAAGGTPYNEQFF
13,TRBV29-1,CSVATGEWGIQYF
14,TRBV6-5,CASRQRGARQPQHF
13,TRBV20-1,CSARSFNYNEQFF
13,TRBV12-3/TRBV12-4,CASRPTGAREQYF
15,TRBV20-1,CSARDFGSFTYEQYF
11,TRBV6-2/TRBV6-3,CASSYTGTQYF
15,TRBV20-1,CSAREGTGSGNTIYF
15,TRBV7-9,CASSPFGGLTGELFF
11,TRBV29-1,CSVEQRDEQYF
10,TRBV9,CASSPGTSHF
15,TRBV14,CASSLSGTGPPGQYF
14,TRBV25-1,CASSVYRGQTEAFF
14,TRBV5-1,CASNGDPGTDTQYF
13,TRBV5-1,CASRPTSADTQYF
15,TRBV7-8,CASSLVLRLGGELFF
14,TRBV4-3,CASSHGLAQETQYF
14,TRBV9,CASSVGPNTDTQYF
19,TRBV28,CASSSPTYPSGPSSYEQYF
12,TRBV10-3,CATRNSGNTIYF
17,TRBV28,CASSLLGTSGDTDTQYF
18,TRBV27,CASSLSFGGLTAKNIQYF
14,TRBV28,CASSLSSGSETQYF
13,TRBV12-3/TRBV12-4,CASSLGQGGLLFF
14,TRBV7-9,CASSGHTGTPTQYF
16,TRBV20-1,CSARRLAGAGSYEQYF
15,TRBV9,CASSVAEAGWTVQYF
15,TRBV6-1,CASMDRGGYNEKLFF
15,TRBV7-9,CASSLEAGTRGEQFF
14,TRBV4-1,CASSQEGGLDTQYF
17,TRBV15,CATSRPGLASSYNEQFF
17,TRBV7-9,CASSSPGLAALSYEQYF
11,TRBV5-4,CASSSVDEQFF
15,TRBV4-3,CASSQGSGRYNEQFF
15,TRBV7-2,CASSLGVQGQGEQYF
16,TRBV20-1,CSASLAADRGFHGYTF
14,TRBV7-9,CAGRGGGSPDTQYF
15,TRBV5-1,CASSFGGGNSYEQYF
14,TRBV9,CASSSGGMNTEAFF
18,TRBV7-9,CASSLTQPGGPSSYEQYF
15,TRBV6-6,CASSSVPAGERSYTF
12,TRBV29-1,CSVVPSQETQYF